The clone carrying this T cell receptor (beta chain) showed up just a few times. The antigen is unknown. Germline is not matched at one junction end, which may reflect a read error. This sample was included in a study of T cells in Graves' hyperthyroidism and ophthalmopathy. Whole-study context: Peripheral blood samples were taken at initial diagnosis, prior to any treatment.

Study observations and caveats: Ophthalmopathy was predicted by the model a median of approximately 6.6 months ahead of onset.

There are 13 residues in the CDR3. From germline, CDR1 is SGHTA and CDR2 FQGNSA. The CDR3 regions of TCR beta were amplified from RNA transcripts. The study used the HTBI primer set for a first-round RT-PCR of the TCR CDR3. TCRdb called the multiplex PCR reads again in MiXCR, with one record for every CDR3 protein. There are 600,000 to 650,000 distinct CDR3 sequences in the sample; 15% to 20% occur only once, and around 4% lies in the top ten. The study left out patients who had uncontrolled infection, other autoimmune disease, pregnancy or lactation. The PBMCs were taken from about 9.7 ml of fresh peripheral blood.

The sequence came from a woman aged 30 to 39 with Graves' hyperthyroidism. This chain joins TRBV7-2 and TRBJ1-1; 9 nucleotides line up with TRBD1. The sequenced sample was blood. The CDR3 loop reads CAGSSDRGTEAFF. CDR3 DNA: TGTGCCGGCAGCTCGGACAGGGGCACTGAAGCTTTCTTT. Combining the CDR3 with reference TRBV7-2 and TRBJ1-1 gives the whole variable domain GAGVSQSPSNKVTEKGKDVELRCDPISGHTALYWYRQSLGQGLEFLIYFQGNSAPDKSGLPSDRFSAERTGGSVSTLTIQRTQQEDSAVYLCAGSSDRGTEAFFGQGTRLTVV.